The next 19 T cell receptor beta chains were all read from a single sample in a study of T cells expressing NK-cell markers. After re-calling the 5' RACE reads, TCRdb lists one entry per CDR3 protein, DNA absent. Recorded here are a few hundred thousand distinct CDR3 sequences; the top ten clones represent approximately 3.6%. Sequenced sample: blood T cells: a sorted CD56 or NKG2C T cell subset, CD4+ or CD8+ T cells, or bulk PBMC T cells (not recorded which). The receptors were sampled from a man in his late teens or twenties in good health.

The rearrangement links TRBV24-1 to TRBJ1-5; TCRdb names TRBD1, which stays unverified in the absence of DNA. There are 15 residues in the CDR3. CDR1 KGHDR and CDR2 SFDVKD come from the germline V gene. The CDR3 protein is CATSDSGGNTQPQHF.

The chain is built from TRBV12-3 or TRBV12-4 and TRBJ1-1; TCRdb's D gene call, TRBD1, goes unchecked for lack of DNA. The CDR3 extends over 14 amino acids. CDR3 in amino acids: CASSFGGPQGGTFF.

V gene TRBV7-9 combines with J gene TRBJ1-2; there is no DNA to check the TCRdb D call of TRBD1. This CDR3 region has 17 residues. CDR1 is SEHNR and CDR2 is FQNEAQ in the germline V gene (reference sequence). CDR3 region: CASSLGNPKGLIYGYTF.

The chain joins TRBV24-1 to TRBJ2-5; the TCRdb call, TRBD1, lacks DNA for checking. Germline V gene lookup returns CDR1 KGHDR and CDR2 SFDVKD. This CDR3 contains 12 residues. The CDR3 region is CATSESQDPQYF.

This sequence joins TRBV29-1 and TRBJ1-1; lacking DNA, the TRBD1 call made by TCRdb goes unchecked. The CDR3 length is 14 residues. The germline V gene has CDR1 SQVTM and CDR2 ANQGSEA. CDR3 loop: CSVGKRLTDTEAFF.

The V and J genes are TRBV12-3 or TRBV12-4 and TRBJ1-2. The CDR3 has 11 residues. This CDR3 reads CASSQTEGYTF.

This chain's CDR3 is CASSRILAIEISEQFF. The rearrangement uses TRBV12-3 or TRBV12-4 and TRBJ2-1; TCRdb indicates TRBD2, and absent DNA this call remains unverified. The CDR3 sequence is 16 residues long.

The chain is built from TRBV4-1 and TRBJ1-3. Per germline, CDR1 MGHRA and CDR2 YSYEKL. The CDR3 has 15 residues. This CDR3 is CASSPTQATGNTIYF.

The rearrangement uses TRBV7-2 and TRBJ2-7; the D call of TRBD2 rests on TCRdb alone, since no DNA is present to check it. The CDR3 sequence is 12 residues long. Germline-derived CDR1 and CDR2 are SGHTA and FQGNSA. The CDR3 reads CASRPALGEQYF.

V is TRBV12-3 or TRBV12-4 and J is TRBJ2-1; as DNA is missing, the TRBD1 call by TCRdb cannot be tested. The CDR3 totals 13 residues. CDR3 in amino acids: CASSPALTGRQFF.

The chain is built from TRBV7-2 and TRBJ2-7; TCRdb returns TRBD2, unconfirmable since there is no DNA. Germline V gives CDR1 SGHTA, CDR2 FQGNSA. CDR3 length equals 16 residues. The CDR3 reads CASSRGLAGTPYEQYF.

This chain joins TRBV11-2 and TRBJ2-3. This CDR3 comprises 14 residues. Germline V CDR1 and CDR2: SGHAT, FQNNGV. The CDR3: CASSLGPDTDTQYF. Using reference TRBV11-2 and TRBJ2-3 for the parts outside the CDR3, the full variable domain is EAGVAQSPRYKIIEKRQSVAFWCNPISGHATLYWYQQILGQGPKLLIQFQNNGVVDDSQLPKDRFSAERLKGVDSTLKIQPAKLEDSAVYLCASSLGPDTDTQYFGPGTRLTVL.

The chain recombines TRBV12-3 or TRBV12-4 with TRBJ2-1. The CDR3 is made up of 16 amino acids. The CDR3 reads CASSLPASGFYNEQFF.

V usage is TRBV6-5 and J usage is TRBJ1-1. The CDR3 length is 15 residues. CDR1 is MNHEY, CDR2 SVGAGI, per germline. The CDR3 loop is CASSYGVGINTEAFF.

The chain has TRBV7-2 and TRBJ2-2; TCRdb gives TRBD2 as the D gene, but with no DNA this cannot be confirmed. Germline V gene sequence: CDR1 SGHTA, CDR2 FQGNSA. The CDR3 spans 17 residues. The CDR3 here is CASSLAALAGASGELFF.

The genes are TRBV3-1 and TRBJ1-6; the TRBD1 assignment by TCRdb is unverifiable without DNA. The germline CDR1 and CDR2 sequences are LGHDT and YNNKEL (reference sequence). The CDR3 is 16 residues long. The CDR3 spells CASSNQAWASGTPLHF.

V gene TRBV12-3 or TRBV12-4 combines with J gene TRBJ1-5. CDR3 length: 15 residues. CDR3 residues: CASSSEGRKGQPQHF.

The V and J genes are TRBV3-1 and TRBJ2-1; TCRdb designates TRBD2, a call that cannot be tested without DNA. Germline CDR1 reads LGHDT; CDR2 reads YNNKEL (reference sequence). This CDR3 region has 16 residues. This CDR3 reads CASRVSGRAPNNEQFF.

This chain joins TRBV12-3 or TRBV12-4 and TRBJ2-1; TCRdb selects TRBD1, and the lack of DNA leaves this call unchecked. This CDR3 is built from 15 residues. The CDR3 sequence: CASTPSSGSYNEQFF.